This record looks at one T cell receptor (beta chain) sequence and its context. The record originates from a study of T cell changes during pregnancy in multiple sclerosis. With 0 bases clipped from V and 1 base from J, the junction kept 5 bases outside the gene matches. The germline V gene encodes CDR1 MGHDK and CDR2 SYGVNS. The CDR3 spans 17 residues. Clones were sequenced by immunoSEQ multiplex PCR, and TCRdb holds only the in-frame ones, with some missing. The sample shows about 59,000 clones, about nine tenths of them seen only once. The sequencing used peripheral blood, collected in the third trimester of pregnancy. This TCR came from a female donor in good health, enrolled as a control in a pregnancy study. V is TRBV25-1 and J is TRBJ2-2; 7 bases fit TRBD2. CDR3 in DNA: TGTGCCAGCAGTGAATATTGGTCTAGCGGGAACACCGGGGAGCTGTTTTTT. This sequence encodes CASSEYWSSGNTGELFF.